Shown below are 2 T cell receptor beta chains from a single sample sequenced in a study of CD8 T cells in Susac syndrome. Random hexamers were used to reverse transcribe 0.5 to 1 ug of RNA. A single record per CDR3 protein comes from TCRdb applying MiXCR to the immunoSEQ multiplex PCR reads. The sample records approximately 120,000 distinct CDR3 sequences, 85% to 95% being singletons. Specimen: CD8+ T cells from PBMCs. Source of these receptors: a human donor with multiple sclerosis.

CDR3 sequence (DNA): TGTGCCAGCAGGCCACAGGGACTGGGCTACACCTTC. It specifies CASRPQGLGYTF. The chain combines TRBV6-6 with TRBJ1-2; D perhaps matches TRBD1 (6 bases). Germline CDR1 reads MNHNY; CDR2 reads SVGAGI (reference sequence). The CDR3 totals 12 residues. V lost 6 bases and J 8 bases, leaving 13 bases between the germline ends.

This rearrangement joins TRBV5-6 to TRBJ2-1; no clear D gene. Trimming took 4 bases from V and 4 from J, leaving 6 bases between them. CDR3 length: 12 residues. CDR1 is SGHDT and CDR2 is YYEEEE in the germline V gene. The CDR3 DNA reads TGTGCCAGCAGCCAACAATACAATGAGCAGTTCTTC. This gives the protein CASSQQYNEQFF.